Included here is one TCR beta chain sequence, with context. Its antigen is still unknown. The CDR3 is 15 amino acids. The germline gives CDR1 SGHVS, CDR2 FQNEAQ. The V and J ends lost 1 base and 4 bases, in that order; junction bases with no gene match: 2. This entry is derived from a study of a mutant IDH1 vaccine in newly diagnosed glioma. Study-wide context: Earlier therapy was either radiotherapy, temozolomide, or both, and most got both.

The time point is: week 5, during vaccination. Vaccinated patients received 300 ug of mutant IDH1 20-mer peptide per dose, with topical imiquimod. The data were produced by immunoSEQ multiplex PCR, yet TCRdb's version contains in-frame clones alone and is incomplete. The sample lists approximately 50,000 clones, over 75% occurring once. This TCR was recovered from a man aged 45-60 years with glioma. The chain recombines TRBV7-8 with TRBJ2-2; TRBD1 matches at 8 bases. Specimen: PBMCs, collected from a glioma patient whose treatment included an IDH1 peptide vaccine. The DNA of the CDR3 is TGTGCCAGCAGCTTAGGCAGGGGGCGCACCGGGGAGCTGTTTTTT. Protein product: CASSLGRGRTGELFF.